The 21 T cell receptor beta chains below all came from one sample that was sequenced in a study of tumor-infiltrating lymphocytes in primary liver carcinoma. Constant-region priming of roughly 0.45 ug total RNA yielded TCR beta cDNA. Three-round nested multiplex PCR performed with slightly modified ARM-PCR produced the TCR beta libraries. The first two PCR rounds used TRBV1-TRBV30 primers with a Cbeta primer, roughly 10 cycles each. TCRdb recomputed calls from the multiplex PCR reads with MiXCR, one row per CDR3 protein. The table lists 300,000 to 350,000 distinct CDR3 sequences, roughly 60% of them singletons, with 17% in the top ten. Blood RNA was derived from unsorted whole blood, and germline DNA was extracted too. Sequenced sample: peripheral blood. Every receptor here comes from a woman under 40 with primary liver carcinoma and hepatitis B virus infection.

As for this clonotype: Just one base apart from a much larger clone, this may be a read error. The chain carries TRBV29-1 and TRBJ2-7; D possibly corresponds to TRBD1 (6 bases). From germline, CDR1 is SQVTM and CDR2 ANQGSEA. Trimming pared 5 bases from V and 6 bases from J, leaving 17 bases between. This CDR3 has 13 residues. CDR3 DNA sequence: TGCAGCGTTTTGGACAGCTTCACCTGCGAGCAGTACTTC. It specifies CSVLDSFTCEQYF.

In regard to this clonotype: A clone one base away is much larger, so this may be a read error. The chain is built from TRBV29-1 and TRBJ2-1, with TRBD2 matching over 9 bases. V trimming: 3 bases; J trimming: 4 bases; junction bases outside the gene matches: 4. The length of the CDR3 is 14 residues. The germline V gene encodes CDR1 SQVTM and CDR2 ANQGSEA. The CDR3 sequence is CSVESAGGYNEQFF. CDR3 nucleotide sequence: TGCAGCGTTGAGTCGGCGGGAGGGTACAATGAGCAGTTCTTC.

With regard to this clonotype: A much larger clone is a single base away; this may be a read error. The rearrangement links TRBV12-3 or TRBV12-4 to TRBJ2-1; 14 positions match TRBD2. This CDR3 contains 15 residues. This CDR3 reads CASSRTSGRIKEHFF. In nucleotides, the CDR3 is TGTGCCAGCAGTCGGACTAGCGGGAGGATCAAAGAGCATTTCTTC.

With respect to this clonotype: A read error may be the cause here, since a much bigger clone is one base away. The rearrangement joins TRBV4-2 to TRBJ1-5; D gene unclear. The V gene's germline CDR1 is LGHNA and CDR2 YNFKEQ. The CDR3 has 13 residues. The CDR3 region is CASSQDRRQPRHF. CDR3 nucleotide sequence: TGTGCCAGCAGCCAAGACCGCCGGCAGCCCCGGCATTTT.

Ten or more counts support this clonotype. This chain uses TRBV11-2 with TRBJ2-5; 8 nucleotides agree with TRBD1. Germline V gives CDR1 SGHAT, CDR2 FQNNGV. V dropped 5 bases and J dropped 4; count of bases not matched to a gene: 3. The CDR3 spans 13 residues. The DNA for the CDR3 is TGTGCCAGCAGCCAAGACAGGGGAGAGACCCAGTACTTC. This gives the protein CASSQDRGETQYF. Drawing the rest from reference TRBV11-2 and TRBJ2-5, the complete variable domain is EAGVAQSPRYKIIEKRQSVAFWCNPISGHATLYWYQQILGQGPKLLIQFQNNGVVDDSQLPKDRFSAERLKGVDSTLKIQPAKLEDSAVYLCASSQDRGETQYFGPGTRLLVL.

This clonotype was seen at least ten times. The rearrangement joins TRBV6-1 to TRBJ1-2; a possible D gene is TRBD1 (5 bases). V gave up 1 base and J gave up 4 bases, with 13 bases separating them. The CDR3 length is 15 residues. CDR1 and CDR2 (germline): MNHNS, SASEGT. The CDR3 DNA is TGTGCCAGCAGTGAAGAGGGCAGGGAGGCCTATGGCTACACCTTC. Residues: CASSEEGREAYGYTF.

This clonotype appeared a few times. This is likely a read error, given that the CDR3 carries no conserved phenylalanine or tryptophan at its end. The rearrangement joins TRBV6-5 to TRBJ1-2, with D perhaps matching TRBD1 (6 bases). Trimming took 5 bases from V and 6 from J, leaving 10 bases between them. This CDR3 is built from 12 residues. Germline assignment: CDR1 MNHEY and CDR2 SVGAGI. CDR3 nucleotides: TGTGCCAGCAGTCGGGGGGCGCATGGCTACACCTTA. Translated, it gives CASSRGAHGYTL.

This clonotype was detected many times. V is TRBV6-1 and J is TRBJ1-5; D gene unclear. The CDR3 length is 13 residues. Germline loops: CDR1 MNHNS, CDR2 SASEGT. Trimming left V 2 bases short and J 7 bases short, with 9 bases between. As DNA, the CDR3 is TGTGCCAGCAGTGAACCCCCAGGACAGCCCCAGCATTTT. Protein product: CASSEPPGQPQHF.

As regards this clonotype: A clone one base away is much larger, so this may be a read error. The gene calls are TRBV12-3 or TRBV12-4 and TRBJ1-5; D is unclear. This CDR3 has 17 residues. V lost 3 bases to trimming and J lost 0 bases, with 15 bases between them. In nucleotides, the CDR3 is TGTGCCAGCAGTTTTCGGCGGGGAGGGTCTAGCAATCAGCCCCAGCATTTT. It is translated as CASSFRRGGSSNQPQHF.

The CDR3 protein is CASSSTRDTQYF. The CDR3 DNA follows: TGTGCCAGCAGCTCTACTAGAGATACGCAGTATTTT. The chain carries TRBV7-6 and TRBJ2-3, with D perhaps matching TRBD2 (5 bases). Germline V gene data show CDR1 as SGHVS and CDR2 as FNYEAQ. The CDR3 is 12 amino acids. Trimming stripped 4 bases from V and 5 bases from J, with 7 bases between.

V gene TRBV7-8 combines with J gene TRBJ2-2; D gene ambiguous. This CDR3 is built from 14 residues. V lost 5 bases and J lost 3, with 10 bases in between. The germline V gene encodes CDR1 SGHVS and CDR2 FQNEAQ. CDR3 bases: TGTGCCAGCAGCAACGCCGCTTACACCGGGGAGCTGTTTTTT. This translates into CASSNAAYTGELFF.

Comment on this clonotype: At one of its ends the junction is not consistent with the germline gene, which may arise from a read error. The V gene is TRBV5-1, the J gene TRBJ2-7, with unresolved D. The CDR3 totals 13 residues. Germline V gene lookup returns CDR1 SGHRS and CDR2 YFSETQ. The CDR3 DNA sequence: TGCGCCAGCAGCTTGTGGGGTCCGGACGAGCAGTGCTTC. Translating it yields CASSLWGPDEQCF.

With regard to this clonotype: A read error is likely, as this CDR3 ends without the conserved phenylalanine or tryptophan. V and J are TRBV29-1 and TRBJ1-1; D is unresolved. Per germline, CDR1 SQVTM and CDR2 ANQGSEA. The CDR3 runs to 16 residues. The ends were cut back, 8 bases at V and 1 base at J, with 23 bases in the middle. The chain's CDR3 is CSISALRGSTNTEAFL. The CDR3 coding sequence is TGCAGCATTTCGGCCCTACGAGGGTCGACGAACACTGAAGCTTTCCTT.

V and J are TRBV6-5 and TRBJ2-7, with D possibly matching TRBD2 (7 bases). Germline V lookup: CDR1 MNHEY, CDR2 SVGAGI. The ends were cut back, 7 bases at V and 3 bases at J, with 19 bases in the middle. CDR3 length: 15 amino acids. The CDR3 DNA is TGTGCCAGCACTTGGAAACAGGGAGGGTTCTACGAGCAGTACTTC. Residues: CASTWKQGGFYEQYF.

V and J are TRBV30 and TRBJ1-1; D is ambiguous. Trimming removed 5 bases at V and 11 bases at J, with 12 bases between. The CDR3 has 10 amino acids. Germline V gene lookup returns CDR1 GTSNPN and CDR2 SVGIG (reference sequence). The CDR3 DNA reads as TGTGCCTGGGCTCCTCGAGAGGCTTTCTTT. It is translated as CAWAPREAFF.

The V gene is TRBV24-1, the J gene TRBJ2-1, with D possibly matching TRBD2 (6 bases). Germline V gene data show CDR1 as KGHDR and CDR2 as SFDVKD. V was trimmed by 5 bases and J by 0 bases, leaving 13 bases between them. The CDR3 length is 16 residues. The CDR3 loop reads CATSGVAVSSYNEQFF. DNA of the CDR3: TGTGCCACCAGTGGTGTAGCGGTAAGCTCCTACAATGAGCAGTTCTTC.

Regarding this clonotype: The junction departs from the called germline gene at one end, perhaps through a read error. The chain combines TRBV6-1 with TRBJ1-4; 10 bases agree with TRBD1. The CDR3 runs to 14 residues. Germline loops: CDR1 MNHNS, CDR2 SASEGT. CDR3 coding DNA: TGTGTCAGCAGAACCGGGACAGGGGATTCGAAACTGTTTTTT. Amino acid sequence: CVSRTGTGDSKLFF.

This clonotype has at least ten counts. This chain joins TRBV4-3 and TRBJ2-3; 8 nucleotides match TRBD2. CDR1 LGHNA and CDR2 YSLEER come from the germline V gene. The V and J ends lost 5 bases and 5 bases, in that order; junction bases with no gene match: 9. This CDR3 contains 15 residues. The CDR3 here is CASSIMRGAKDTQYF. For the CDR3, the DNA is TGCGCCAGCAGCATCATGCGGGGGGCCAAAGATACGCAGTATTTT.

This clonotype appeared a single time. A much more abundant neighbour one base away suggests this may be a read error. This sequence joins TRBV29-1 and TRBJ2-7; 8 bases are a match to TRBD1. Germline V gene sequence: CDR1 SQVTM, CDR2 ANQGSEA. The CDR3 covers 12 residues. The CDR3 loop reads CTVGQGASEQYF. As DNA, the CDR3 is TGCACCGTTGGGCAGGGGGCCTCCGAGCAGTACTTC.

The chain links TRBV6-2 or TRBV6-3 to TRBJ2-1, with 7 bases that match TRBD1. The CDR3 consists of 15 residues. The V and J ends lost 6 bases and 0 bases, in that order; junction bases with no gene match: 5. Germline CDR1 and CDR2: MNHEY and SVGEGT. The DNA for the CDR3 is TGTGCCAGCAGAAAGGGGGCTAGCTCCTACAATGAGCAGTTCTTC. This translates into CASRKGASSYNEQFF.

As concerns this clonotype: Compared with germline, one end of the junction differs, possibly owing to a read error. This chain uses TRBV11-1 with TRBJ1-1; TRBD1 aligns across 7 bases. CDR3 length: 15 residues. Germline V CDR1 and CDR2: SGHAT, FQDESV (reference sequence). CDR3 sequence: CASSSTSTGNTDAFF. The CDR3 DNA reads TGTGCCAGCAGTTCTACCTCGACAGGGAACACTGATGCTTTCTTT.